The clone carrying this TCR beta chain has only a few counts. Its specificity is not known. Germline CDR1 reads DFQATT; CDR2 reads SNEGSKA (reference sequence). The CDR3 is made up of 13 amino acids. The V end lost 3 bases, the J end lost 5 bases, and 14 bases lay between the germline ends. TCRdb processed the RT-PCR reads anew with MiXCR; each CDR3 protein has one entry. The data hold about 650,000 distinct CDR3 sequences, with 15% to 18% observed a single time. The data were obtained in a study of response to subunit inactivated influenza vaccine. Notes on the study in general: With each seasonal influenza vaccination, the authors suggested, few new T cells are recruited.

The chain carries TRBV20-1 and TRBJ2-7; D uncertain. The sequence came from a man in his fifties or sixties who received an inactivated influenza vaccine. The input for sequencing was PBMCs from blood, taken 12 days after vaccination. CDR3: CSASIRASDEQYF. CDR3 coding DNA: TGCAGTGCTAGTATCCGGGCCTCGGACGAGCAGTACTTC.